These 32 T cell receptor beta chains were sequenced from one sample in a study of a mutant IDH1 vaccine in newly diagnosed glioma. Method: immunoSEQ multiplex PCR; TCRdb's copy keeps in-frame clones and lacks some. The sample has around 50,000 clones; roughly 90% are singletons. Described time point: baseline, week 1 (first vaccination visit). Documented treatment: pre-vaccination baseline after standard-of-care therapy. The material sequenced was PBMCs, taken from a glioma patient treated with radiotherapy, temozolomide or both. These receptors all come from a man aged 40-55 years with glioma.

The CDR3 region is CSVRFRGEAFF. CDR3 DNA: TGCAGCGTTCGGTTTAGGGGTGAAGCTTTCTTT. The chain employs TRBV29-1 and TRBJ1-1, with D perhaps TRBD1 (5 bases). This CDR3 spans 11 amino acids. V lost 5 bases to trimming and J lost 7 bases, with 11 bases between them. From germline, CDR1 is SQVTM and CDR2 ANQGSEA.

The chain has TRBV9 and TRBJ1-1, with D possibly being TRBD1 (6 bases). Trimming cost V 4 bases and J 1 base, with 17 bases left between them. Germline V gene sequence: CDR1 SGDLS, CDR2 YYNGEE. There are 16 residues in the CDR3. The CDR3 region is CASSPGLTRGNTEAFF. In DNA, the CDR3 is TGTGCCAGCAGCCCCGGGTTAACCAGGGGGAACACTGAAGCTTTCTTT.

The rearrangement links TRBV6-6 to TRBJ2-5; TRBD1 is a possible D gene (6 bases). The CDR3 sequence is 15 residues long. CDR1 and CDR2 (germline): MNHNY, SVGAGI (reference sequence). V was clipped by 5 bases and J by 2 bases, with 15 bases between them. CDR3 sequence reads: CASSRRQARQETQYF. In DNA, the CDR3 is TGTGCCAGCAGTCGCCGACAGGCCAGACAAGAGACCCAGTACTTC.

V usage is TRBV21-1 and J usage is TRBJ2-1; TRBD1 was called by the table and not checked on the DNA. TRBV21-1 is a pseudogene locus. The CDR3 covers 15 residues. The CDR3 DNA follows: TGTGCCAGCAGCAACAGGGACAGGGCTTACAATGAGCAGTTCTTC. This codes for CASSNRDRAYNEQFF.

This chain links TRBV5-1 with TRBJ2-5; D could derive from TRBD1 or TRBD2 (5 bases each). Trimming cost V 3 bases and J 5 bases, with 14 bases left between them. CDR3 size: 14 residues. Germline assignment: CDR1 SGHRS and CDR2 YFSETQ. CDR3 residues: CASSSNRGGETQYF. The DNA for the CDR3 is TGCGCCAGCAGCTCGAATCGGGGCGGTGAGACCCAGTACTTC. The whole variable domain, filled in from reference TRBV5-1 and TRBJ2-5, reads KAGVTQTPRYLIKTRGQQVTLSCSPISGHRSVSWYQQTPGQGLQFLFEYFSETQRNKGNFPGRFSGRQFSNSRSEMNVSTLELGDSALYLCASSSNRGGETQYFGPGTRLLVL.

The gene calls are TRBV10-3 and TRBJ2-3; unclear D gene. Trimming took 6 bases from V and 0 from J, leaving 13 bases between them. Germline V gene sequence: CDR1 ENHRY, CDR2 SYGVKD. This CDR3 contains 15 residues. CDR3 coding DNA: TGTGCCATCAGATTAGGAGCTACTAGCACAGATACGCAGTATTTT. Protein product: CAIRLGATSTDTQYF.

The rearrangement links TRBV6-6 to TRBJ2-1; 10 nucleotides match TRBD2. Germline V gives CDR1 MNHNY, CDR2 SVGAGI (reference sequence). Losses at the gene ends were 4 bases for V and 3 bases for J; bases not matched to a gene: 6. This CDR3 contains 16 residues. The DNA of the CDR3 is TGTGCCAGCAGTTCCCCCACTAGCGGGAACTACAATGAGCAGTTCTTC. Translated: CASSSPTSGNYNEQFF.

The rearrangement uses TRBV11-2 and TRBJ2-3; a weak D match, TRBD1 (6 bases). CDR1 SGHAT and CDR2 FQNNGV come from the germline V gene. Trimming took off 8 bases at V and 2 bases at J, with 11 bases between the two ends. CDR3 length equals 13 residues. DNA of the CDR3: TGTGCCAGCTCCTTGGGGGCCACAGATACGCAGTATTTT. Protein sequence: CASSLGATDTQYF.

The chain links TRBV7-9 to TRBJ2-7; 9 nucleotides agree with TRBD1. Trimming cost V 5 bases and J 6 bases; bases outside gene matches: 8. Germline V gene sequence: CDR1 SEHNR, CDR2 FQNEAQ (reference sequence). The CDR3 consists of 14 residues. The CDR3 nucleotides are TGTGCCAGCAGCACCCGGGACAGGGCGAGCGAGCAGTACTTC. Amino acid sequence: CASSTRDRASEQYF.

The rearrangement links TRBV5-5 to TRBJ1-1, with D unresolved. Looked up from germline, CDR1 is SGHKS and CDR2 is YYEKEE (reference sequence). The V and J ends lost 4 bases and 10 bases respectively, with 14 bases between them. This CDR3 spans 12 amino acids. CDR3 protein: CASSEGLERAFF. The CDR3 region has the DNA TGTGCCAGCAGCGAAGGGTTGGAGAGAGCTTTCTTT.

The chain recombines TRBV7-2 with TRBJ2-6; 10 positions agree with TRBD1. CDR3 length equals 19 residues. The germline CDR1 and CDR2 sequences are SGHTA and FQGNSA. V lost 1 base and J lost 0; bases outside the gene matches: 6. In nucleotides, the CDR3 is TGTGCCAGCAGCTTAGACCCCCGGGACAGGGGCTCTGGGGCCAACGTCCTGACTTTC. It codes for CASSLDPRDRGSGANVLTF.

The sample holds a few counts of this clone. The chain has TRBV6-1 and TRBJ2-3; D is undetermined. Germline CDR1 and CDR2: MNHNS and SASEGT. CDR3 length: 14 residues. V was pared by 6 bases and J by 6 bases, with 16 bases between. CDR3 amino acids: CASRTAVLSDTQYF. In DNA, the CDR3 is TGTGCCAGCAGGACGGCCGTTTTATCCGATACGCAGTATTTT.

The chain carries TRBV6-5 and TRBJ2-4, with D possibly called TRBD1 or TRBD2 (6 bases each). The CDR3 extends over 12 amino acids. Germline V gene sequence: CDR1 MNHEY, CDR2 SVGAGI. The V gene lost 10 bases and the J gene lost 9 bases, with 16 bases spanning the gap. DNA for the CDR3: TGTGCCACGGGGGCATCGTCCGGCATTCAGTACTTC. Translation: CATGASSGIQYF.

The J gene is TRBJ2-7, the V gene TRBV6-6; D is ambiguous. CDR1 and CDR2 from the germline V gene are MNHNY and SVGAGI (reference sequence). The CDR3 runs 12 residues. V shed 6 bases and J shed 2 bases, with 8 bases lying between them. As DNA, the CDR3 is TGTGCCAGCAGCGACCCAGCCTACGAGCAGTACTTC. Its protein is CASSDPAYEQYF.

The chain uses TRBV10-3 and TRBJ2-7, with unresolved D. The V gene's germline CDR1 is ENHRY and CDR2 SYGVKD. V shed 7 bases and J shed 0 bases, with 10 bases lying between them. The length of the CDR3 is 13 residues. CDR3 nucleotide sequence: TGTGCCATCAATGGCGGTAGCTCCTACGAGCAGTACTTC. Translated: CAINGGSSYEQYF.

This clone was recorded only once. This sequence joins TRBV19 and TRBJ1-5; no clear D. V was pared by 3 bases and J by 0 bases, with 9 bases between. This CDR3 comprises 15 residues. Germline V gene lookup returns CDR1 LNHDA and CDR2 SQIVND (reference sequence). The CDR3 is CASSMSPYSNQPQHF. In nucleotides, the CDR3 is TGTGCCAGTAGTATGTCACCATATAGCAATCAGCCCCAGCATTTT. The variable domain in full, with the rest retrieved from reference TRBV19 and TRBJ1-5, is DGGITQSPKYLFRKEGQNVTLSCEQNLNHDAMYWYRQDPGQGLRLIYYSQIVNDFQKGDIAEGYSVSREKKESFPLTVTSAQKNPTAFYLCASSMSPYSNQPQHFGDGTRLSIL.

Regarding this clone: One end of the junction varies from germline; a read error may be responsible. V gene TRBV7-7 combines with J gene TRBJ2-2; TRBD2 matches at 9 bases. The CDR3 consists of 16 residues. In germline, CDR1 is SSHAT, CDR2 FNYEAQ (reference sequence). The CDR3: CASSPRLAGWSGELFF. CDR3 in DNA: TGTGCTAGCAGCCCTCGGCTAGCGGGATGGTCCGGGGAGCTGTTTTTT.

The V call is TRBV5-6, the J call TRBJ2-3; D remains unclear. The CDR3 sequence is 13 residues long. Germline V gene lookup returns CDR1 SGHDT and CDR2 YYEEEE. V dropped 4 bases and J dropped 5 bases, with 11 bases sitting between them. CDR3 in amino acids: CASSATMLDTQYF. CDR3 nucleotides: TGTGCCAGCAGCGCCACCATGCTAGATACGCAGTATTTT.

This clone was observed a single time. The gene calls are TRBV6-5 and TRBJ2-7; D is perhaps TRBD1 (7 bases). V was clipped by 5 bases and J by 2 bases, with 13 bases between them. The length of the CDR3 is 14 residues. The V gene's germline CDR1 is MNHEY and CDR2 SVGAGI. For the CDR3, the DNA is TGTGCCAGCAGTGCCCAGGGGGGCCCCTACGAGCAGTACTTC. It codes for CASSAQGGPYEQYF.

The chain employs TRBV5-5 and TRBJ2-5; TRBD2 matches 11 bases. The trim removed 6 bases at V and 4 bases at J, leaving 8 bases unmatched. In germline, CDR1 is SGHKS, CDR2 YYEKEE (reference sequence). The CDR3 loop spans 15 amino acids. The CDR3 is CASTLLAGASETQYF. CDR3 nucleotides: TGTGCCAGCACGTTACTAGCGGGAGCTTCAGAGACCCAGTACTTC.

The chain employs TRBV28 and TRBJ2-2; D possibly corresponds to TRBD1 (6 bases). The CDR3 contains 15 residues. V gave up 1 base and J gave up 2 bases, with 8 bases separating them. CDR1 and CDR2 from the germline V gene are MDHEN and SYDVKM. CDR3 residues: CASSLLGTNTGELFF. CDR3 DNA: TGTGCCAGCAGTTTATTAGGGACAAACACCGGGGAGCTGTTTTTT.

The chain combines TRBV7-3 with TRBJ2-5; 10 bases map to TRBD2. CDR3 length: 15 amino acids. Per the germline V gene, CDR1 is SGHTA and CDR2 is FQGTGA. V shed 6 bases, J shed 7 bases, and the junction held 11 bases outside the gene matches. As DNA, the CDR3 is TGTGCCAGCAGTCCCCTAGCGGGAGTAGGGGGGACCCAGTACTTC. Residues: CASSPLAGVGGTQYF.

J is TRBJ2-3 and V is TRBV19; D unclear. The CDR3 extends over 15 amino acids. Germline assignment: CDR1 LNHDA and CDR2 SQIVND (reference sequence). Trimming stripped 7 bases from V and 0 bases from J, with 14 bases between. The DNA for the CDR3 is TGTGCCAGTACCCCCGACGCACTTAGCACAGATACGCAGTATTTT. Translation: CASTPDALSTDTQYF.

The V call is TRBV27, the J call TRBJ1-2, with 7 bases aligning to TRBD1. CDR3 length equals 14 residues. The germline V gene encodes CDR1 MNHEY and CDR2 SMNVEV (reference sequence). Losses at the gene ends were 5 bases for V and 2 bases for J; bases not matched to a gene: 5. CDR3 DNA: TGTGCCAGCAGTGTTAAGACAGGGAACTATGGCTACACCTTC. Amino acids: CASSVKTGNYGYTF.

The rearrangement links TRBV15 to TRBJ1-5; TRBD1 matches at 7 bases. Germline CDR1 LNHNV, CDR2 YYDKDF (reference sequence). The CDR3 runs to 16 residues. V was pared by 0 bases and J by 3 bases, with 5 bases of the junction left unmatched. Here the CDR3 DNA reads TGTGCCACCAGCAGAGAGAAGGGACAGAACAATCAGCCCCAGCATTTT. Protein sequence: CATSREKGQNNQPQHF.

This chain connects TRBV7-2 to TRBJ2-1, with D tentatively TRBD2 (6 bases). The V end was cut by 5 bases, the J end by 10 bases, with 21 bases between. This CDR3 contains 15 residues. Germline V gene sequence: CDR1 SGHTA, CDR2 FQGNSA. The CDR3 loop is CASSIRVAGGNEQFF. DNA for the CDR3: TGTGCCAGCAGCATTAGGGTGGCAGGAGGGAACGAGCAGTTCTTC.

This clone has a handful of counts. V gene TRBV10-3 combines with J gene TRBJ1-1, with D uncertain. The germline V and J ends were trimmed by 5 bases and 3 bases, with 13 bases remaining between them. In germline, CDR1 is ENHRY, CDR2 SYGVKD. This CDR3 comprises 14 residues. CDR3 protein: CAISWGGGDTEAFF. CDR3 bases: TGTGCCATCAGTTGGGGTGGCGGAGACACTGAAGCTTTCTTT.

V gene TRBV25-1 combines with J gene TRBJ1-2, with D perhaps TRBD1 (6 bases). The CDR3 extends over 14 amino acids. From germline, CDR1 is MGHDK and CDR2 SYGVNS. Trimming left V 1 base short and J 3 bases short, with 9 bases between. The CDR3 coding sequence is TGTGCCAGCAGTGAATTCAGGGGTGACTATGGCTACACCTTC. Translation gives CASSEFRGDYGYTF.

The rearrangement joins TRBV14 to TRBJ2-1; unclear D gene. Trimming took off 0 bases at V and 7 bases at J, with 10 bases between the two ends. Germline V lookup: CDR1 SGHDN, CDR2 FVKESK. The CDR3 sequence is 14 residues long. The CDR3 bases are TGTGCCAGCAGCCAAGATCCCCTGAGGAATGAGCAGTTCTTC. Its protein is CASSQDPLRNEQFF.

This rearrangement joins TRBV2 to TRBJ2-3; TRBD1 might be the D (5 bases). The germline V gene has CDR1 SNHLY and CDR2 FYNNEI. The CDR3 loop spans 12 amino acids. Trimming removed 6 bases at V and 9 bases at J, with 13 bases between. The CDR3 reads CASSYTRETQYF. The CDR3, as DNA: TGTGCCAGCAGCTATACCAGGGAAACGCAGTATTTT. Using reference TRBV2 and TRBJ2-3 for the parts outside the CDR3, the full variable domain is EPEVTQTPSHQVTQMGQEVILRCVPISNHLYFYWYRQILGQKVEFLVSFYNNEISEKSEIFDDQFSVERPDGSNFTLKIRSTKLEDSAMYFCASSYTRETQYFGPGTRLTVL.

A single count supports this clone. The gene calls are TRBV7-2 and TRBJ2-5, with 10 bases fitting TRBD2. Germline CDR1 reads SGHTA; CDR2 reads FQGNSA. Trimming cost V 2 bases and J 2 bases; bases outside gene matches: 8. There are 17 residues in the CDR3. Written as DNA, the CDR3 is TGTGCCAGCAGCTTATCAGTTTTGACTAGCGGGCAAGAGACCCAGTACTTC. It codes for CASSLSVLTSGQETQYF.

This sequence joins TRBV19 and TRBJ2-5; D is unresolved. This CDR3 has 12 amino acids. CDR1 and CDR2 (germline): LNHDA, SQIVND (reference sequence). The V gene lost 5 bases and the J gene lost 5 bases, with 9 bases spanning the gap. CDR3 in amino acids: CASSPTRETQYF. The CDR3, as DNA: TGTGCCAGTAGTCCCACCAGGGAGACCCAGTACTTC.